This section outlines one TCR beta chain sequence together with its context. No cognate antigen has been identified for it. Base qualities are not provided; no much larger clone lies one nucleotide away. These data originate in a study of shared clonotypes between healthy human individuals (dated by TCRdb to 2018 to 2021). Some background on the complete study: The cohort comprised a couple of women and three men aged 18 to 49 years. Libraries were prepared and TCR repertoires were sequenced by different laboratories using diverse techniques, in order to increase sequencing depth and limit assay-specific biases. Per donor, three plates each were used for CD4 naive and CD4 memory, two for CD8 naive, and one for CD8 memory. Blood TCR repertoires of five healthy adults were deeply sequenced to estimate repertoire size and the extent of clonotype sharing between individuals. Leukapheresis yielded between about 0.85 and 9.5 billion PBMCs per donor. The full study reports these points: Rarefaction of sorted-subset datasets indicated incomplete sequencing despite the large sequencing depth. Sampling was restricted to blood, and TCR repertoires in tissues likely differ from the TCR repertoires found in blood. Roughly 5.2% of naive CD4, roughly 3.5% of naive CD8, 2.3% of memory CD4, and roughly 0.4% of memory CD8 clonotypes were shared across a handful of donors. Clonotypes shared by all four sorted-subset donors showed higher generation probabilities than non-shared clonotypes. Larger estimated clonotype richness was generally found for naive subsets than for memory subsets. The small number of donors limited the genetic and exposure-history diversity represented. Pairwise subsampling indicated that sequencing depth was expected to affect the degree of clonotype sharing among donors.

CD8 naive samples were obtained by positive selection for CCR7 among CD45RO-negative cells, yielding a CD45RA+CCR7+ population from which TemRA cells were excluded. The donors were healthy, HIV-negative adults who had no recently reported acute infections or vaccinations. All donors were Caucasian adults living in Nashville, Tennessee, USA. Blood was collected by leukapheresis, and PBMCs were isolated by Ficoll-Histopaque density gradient centrifugation and then cryopreserved in liquid nitrogen vapor phase. Analytical flow cytometry was used to check the purity and quantity of each magnetically sorted T cell population. Genomic DNA was isolated from every sorted fraction and measured by UV absorbance on a Nanodrop 2000c. TCR CDR3 regions were amplified from genomic DNA by multiplex PCR using the deep immunoSEQ assay. Extracted genomic DNA from each cell subset was distributed evenly across all wells of several immunoSEQ 96-well plates, and each plate was treated as a replicate. For sorted subsets, each replicate PCR was loaded with about 0.2 ug genomic DNA, equivalent to some 31,000 T cell genomes. Purified libraries were quantified with a Qubit 3.0 fluorometer, sized on a Bioanalyzer 2100, and re-quantified with the KAPA Library Quantification kit. A separate single-read 150-cycle Illumina NextSeq 550 flow cell was used to sequence each immunoSEQ 96-well plate. Per the original workflow: Because only junctional sequences without quality scores were contained in the immunoSEQ output, filtering matching that applied to full-length reads could not be performed. To assign V/J genes and CDR3, sequences were annotated against IMGT germline references using PyIR, a Python wrapper for IgBLAST v1.9. Reads were removed for weak V/J assignments (E-value above 1e-6), missing CDR3, stop codons, out-of-frame junctions, or ambiguous translated residues. V3J clonotypes were defined as sequences sharing an identical inferred V gene, J gene, and CDR3 amino acid sequence. To compute the percentage overlap between repertoires, the number of shared unique clonotypes was divided by the size of the smaller repertoire. Richness of each repertoire was evaluated using RTK rarefaction, the Chao1 estimator, and Recon v2.1 estimates of unobserved clonotypes. Generation probabilities for all TCRbeta clonotypes obtained by the gDNA method from a handful of donors were computed using OLGA. The source is immuneACCESS, and TCRdb retained only in-frame sequences with V and J called. Part of the clones is not carried over; for the studies checked, unresolved V genes explain less than half of this, and the remainder is unexplained. V and J calls and clone size are copied from that table; D and trimming were computed from the DNA. Counted in this sample were around 1.9 million clones; 85% to 95% of them appeared once. Together, the top ten hold more than 1.5% of the sample.

Compared with germline, V lacks 3 bases and J lacks 0 bases; bases without a gene match: 14. The germline V gene yields SGDLS for CDR1 and YYNGEE for CDR2. The CDR3 numbers 20 residues from cysteine through phenylalanine. This entry keeps only the CDR3 DNA: 60 bases, framed from base 1. Sample: naive CD8+ T cells from PBMCs. The cell subset or site label, as the study defines it: CD45RA+CCR7+. The receptor comes from a man between 18 and 35 years old in good health. Some clones in this sample may be carry-over from other donors' samples. The rearrangement combines TRBV9 with TRBJ2-4, with TRBD2 matching 11 junction bases. DNA sequence: TGTGCCAGCAGCGAGGGGCATAGCGGGAGGGCCGGCGAAGCCAAAAACATTCAGTACTTC. It codes for CASSEGHSGRAGEAKNIQYF.